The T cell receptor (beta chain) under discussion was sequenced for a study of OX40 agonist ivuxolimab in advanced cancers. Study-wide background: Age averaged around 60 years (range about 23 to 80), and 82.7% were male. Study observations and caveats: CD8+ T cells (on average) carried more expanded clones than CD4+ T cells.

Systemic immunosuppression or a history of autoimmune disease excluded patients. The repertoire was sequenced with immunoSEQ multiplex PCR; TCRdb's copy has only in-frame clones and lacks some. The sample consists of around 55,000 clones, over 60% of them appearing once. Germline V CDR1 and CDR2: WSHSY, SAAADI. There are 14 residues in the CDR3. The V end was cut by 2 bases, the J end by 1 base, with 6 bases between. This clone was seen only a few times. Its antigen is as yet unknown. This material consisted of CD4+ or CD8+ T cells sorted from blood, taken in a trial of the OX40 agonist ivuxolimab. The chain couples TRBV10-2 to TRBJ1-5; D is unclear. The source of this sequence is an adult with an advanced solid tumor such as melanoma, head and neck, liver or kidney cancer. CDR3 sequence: CASSEGGSNQPQHF. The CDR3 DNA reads TGCGCCAGCAGTGAGGGTGGGAGCAATCAGCCCCAGCATTTT.